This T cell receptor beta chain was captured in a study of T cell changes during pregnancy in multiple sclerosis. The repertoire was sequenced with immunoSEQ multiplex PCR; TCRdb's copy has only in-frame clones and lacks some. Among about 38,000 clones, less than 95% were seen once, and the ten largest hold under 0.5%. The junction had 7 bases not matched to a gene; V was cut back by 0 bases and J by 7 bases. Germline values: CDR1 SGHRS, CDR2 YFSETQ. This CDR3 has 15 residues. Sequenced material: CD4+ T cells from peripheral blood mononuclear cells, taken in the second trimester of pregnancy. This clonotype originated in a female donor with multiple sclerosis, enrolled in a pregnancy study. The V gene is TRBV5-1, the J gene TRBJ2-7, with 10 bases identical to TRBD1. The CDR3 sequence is CASSLAPGTGEEQYF. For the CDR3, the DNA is TGCGCCAGCAGCTTGGCCCCCGGGACAGGGGAAGAGCAGTACTTC.